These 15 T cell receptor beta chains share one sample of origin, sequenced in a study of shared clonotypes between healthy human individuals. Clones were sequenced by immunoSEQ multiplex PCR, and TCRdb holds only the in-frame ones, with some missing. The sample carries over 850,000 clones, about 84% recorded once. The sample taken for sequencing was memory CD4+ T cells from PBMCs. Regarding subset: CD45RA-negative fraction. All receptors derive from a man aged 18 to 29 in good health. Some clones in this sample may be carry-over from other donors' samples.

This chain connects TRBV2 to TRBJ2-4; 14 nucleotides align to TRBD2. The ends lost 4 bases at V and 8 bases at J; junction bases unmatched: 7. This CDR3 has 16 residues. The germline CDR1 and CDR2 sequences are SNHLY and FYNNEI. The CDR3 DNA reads TGTGCCAGCAGTGGGGGGACTAGCGGGAGAAGGGACATTCAGTACTTC. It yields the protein CASSGGTSGRRDIQYF.

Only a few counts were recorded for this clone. CDR3 in DNA: TGTGCCAGCAGTTTAGGGGGTGCCTCCTACAATGAGCAGTTCTTC. Residues: CASSLGGASYNEQFF. V and J are TRBV28 and TRBJ2-1; D tentatively fits TRBD1 or TRBD2 (5 bases each). The germline V gene encodes CDR1 MDHEN and CDR2 SYDVKM. Trimming stripped 2 bases from V and 0 bases from J, with 8 bases between. This CDR3 is built from 15 residues. Full variable domain (rest looked up from reference TRBV28 and TRBJ2-1): DVKVTQSSRYLVKRTGEKVFLECVQDMDHENMFWYRQDPGLGLRLIYFSYDVKMKEKGDIPEGYSVSREKKERFSLILESASTNQTSMYLCASSLGGASYNEQFFGPGTRLTVL.

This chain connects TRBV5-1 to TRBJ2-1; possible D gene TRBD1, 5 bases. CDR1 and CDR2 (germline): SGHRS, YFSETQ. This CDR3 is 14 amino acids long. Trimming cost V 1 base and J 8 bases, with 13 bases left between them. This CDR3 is CASSLKQGGDEQFF. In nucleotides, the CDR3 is TGCGCCAGCAGCTTGAAGCAGGGTGGGGATGAGCAGTTCTTC.

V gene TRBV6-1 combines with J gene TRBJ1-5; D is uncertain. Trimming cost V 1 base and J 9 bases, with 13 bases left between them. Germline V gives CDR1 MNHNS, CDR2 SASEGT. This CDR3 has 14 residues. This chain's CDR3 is CASSEGMNIGPQHF. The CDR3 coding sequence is TGTGCCAGCAGTGAAGGCATGAATATAGGGCCCCAGCATTTT.

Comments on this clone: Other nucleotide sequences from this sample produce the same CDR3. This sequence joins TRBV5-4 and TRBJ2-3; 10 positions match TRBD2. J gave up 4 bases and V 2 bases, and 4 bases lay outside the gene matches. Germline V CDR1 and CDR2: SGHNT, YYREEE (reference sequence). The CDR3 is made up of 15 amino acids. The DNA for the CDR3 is TGTGCCAGCAGCTTCGGCCTAGCGGGAGCAGATACGCAGTATTTT. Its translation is CASSFGLAGADTQYF.

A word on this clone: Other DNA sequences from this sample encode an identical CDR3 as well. CDR3 bases: TGCGCCAGCAGCTTGGCCGGGGAAAAACTGTTTTTT. Translated: CASSLAGEKLFF. The chain links TRBV5-1 to TRBJ1-4; the D is unclear. The germline gives CDR1 SGHRS, CDR2 YFSETQ. Deletions cut 0 bases from V and 8 bases from J, with 5 bases between. The CDR3 totals 12 residues.

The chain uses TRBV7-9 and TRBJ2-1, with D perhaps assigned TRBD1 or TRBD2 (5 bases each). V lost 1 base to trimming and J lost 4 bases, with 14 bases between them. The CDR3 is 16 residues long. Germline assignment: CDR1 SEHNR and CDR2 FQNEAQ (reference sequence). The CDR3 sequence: CASSLGPGGAYNEQFF. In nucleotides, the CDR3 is TGTGCCAGCAGCTTAGGCCCTGGGGGAGCATACAATGAGCAGTTCTTC.

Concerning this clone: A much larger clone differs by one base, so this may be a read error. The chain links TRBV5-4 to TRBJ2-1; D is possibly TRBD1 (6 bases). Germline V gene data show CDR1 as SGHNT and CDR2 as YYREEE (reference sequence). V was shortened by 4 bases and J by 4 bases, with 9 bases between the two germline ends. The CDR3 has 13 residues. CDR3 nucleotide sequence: TGTGCCAGCAGCCCCCAGGGGTACAATGAGCAGTTCTTC. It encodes CASSPQGYNEQFF.

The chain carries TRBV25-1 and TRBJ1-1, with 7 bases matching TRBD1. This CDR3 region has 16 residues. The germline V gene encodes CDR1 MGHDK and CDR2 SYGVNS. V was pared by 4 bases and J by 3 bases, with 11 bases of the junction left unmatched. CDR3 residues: CASSAFRGTPDTEAFF. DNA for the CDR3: TGTGCCAGCAGTGCGTTCAGGGGGACCCCCGACACTGAAGCTTTCTTT.

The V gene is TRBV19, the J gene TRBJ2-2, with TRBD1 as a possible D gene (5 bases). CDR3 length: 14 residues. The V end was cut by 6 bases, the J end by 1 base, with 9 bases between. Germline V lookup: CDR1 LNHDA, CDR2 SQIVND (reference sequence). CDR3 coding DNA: TGTGCCAGTAGGCCCCAGGGGAACACCGGGGAGCTGTTTTTT. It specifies CASRPQGNTGELFF. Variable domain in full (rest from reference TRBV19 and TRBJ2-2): DGGITQSPKYLFRKEGQNVTLSCEQNLNHDAMYWYRQDPGQGLRLIYYSQIVNDFQKGDIAEGYSVSREKKESFPLTVTSAQKNPTAFYLCASRPQGNTGELFFGEGSRLTVL.

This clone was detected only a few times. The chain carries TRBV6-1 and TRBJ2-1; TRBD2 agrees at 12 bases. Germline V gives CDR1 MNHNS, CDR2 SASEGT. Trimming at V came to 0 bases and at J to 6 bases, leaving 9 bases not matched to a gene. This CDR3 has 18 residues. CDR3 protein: CASSEAPFPGLAGNEQFF. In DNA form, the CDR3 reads TGTGCCAGCAGTGAAGCCCCTTTCCCGGGACTAGCGGGCAATGAGCAGTTCTTC.

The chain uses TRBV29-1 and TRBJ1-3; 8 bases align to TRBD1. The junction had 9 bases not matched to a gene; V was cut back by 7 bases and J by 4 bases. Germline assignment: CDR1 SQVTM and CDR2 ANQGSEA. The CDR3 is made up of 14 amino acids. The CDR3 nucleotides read TGCAGCGCCGAAGTCCCAGGGGGCGGAAACACCATATATTTT. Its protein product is CSAEVPGGGNTIYF.

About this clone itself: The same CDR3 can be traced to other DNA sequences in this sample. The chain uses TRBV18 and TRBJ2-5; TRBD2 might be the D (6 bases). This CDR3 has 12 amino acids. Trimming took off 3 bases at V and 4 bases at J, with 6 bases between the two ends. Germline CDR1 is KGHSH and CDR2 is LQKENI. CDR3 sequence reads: CASSPGGETQYF. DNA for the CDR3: TGTGCCAGCTCACCGGGGGGAGAGACCCAGTACTTC.

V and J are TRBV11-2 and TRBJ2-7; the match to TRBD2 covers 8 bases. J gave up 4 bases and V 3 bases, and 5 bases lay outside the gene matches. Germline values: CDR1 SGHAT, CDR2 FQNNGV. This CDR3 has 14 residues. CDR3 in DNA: TGTGCCAGCAGCTTGGGACTAGTGGAGTACGAGCAGTACTTC. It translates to CASSLGLVEYEQYF.

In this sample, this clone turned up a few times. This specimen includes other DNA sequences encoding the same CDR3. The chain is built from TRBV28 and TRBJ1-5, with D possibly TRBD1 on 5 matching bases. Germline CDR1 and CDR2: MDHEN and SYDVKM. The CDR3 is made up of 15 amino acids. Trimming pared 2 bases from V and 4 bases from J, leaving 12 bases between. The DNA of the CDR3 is TGTGCCAGCAGTTTAATCAGGGATAGTAATCAGCCCCAGCATTTT. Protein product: CASSLIRDSNQPQHF.